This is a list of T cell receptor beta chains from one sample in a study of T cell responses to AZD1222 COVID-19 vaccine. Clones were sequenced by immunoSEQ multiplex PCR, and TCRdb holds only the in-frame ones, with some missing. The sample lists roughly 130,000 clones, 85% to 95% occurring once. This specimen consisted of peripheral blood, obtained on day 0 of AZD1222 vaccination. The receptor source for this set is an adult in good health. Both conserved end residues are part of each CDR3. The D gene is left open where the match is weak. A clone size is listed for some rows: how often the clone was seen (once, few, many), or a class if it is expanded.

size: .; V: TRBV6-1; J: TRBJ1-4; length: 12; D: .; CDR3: CASSDRGEKLFF; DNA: TGTGCCAGCAGTGACAGGGGAGAAAAACTGTTTTTT
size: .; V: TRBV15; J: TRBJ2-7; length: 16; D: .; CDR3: CATSRRMDIPPYEQYF; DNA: TGTGCCACCAGCAGACGGATGGACATCCCACCCTACGAGCAGTACTTC
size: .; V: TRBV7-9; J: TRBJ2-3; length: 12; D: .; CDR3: CASSDPPLAQYF; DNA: TGTGCCAGCAGCGACCCACCGTTGGCGCAGTATTTT
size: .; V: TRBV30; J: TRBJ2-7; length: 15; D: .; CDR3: CAVRDVMIGVVEQYF; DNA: TGTGCCGTCCGTGATGTTATGATCGGAGTGGTTGAGCAGTACTTC
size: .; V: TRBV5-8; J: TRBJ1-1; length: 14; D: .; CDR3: CASSPPRTFREAFF; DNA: TGTGCCAGCAGCCCCCCCAGGACGTTCAGGGAAGCTTTCTTT
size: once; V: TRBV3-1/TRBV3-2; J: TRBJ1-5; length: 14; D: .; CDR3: CASSQGWGNQPQHF; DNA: TGTGCCAGCAGCCAAGGGTGGGGCAATCAGCCCCAGCATTTT
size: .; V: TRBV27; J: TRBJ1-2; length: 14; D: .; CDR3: CASSPSPGVGGYTF; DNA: TGTGCCAGCAGTCCGAGCCCCGGGGTTGGTGGCTACACCTTC
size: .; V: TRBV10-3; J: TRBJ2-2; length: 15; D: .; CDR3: CATALPRVDSGELFF; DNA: TGTGCCACCGCTCTCCCCAGGGTAGATTCCGGGGAGCTGTTTTTT
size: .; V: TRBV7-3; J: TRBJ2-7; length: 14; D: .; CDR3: CASSLMTGSYEQYF; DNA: TGTGCCAGCAGCCTGATGACAGGCTCCTACGAGCAGTACTTC
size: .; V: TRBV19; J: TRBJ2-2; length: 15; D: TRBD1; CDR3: CATSGTGGPHGELFF; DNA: TGTGCCACCTCCGGGACAGGGGGTCCTCACGGGGAGCTGTTTTTT
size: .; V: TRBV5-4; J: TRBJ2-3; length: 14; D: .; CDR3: CASTPQFLTDTQYF; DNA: TGTGCCAGCACCCCACAGTTCCTCACAGATACGCAGTATTTT
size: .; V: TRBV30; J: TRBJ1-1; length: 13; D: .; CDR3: CAWSDAGRTEAFF; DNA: TGTGCCTGGAGTGATGCAGGGAGGACTGAAGCTTTCTTT
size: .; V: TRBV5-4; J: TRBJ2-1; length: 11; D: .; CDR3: CASSSYNEQFF; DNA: TGTGCCAGCAGCTCCTACAATGAGCAGTTCTTC
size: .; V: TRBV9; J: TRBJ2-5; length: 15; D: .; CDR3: CASSVEGVHQETQYF; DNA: TGTGCCAGCAGCGTAGAAGGGGTCCACCAAGAGACCCAGTACTTC
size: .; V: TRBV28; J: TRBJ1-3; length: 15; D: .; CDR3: CASSFSGGYGNTIYF; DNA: TGTGCCAGCAGTTTCTCAGGTGGTTACGGAAACACCATATATTTT
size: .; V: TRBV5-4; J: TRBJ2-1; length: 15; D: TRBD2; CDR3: CASSPLAGDKNEQFF; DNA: TGTGCCAGCAGCCCCCTGGCGGGGGATAAGAATGAGCAGTTCTTC
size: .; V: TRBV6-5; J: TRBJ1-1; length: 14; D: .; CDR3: CASGSRPGYTEAFF; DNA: TGTGCCAGCGGTTCCAGACCCGGATACACTGAAGCTTTCTTT
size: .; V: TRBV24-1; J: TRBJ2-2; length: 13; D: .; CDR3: CATSEVNTGELFF; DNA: TGTGCCACCAGTGAGGTGAACACCGGGGAGCTGTTTTTT
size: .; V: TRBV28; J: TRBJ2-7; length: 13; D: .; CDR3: CASSGGGAYEQYF; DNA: TGTGCCAGCAGTGGAGGAGGGGCCTACGAGCAGTACTTC
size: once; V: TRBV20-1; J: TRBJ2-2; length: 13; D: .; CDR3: CSASYMEPRELFF; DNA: TGCAGTGCTAGTTACATGGAACCGAGGGAGCTGTTTTTT
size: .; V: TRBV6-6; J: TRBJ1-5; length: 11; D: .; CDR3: CARVGVPPQHF; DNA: TGTGCCAGGGTGGGGGTTCCGCCCCAGCATTTT
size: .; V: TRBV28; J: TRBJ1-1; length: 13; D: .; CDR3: CASSFRPTPGAFF; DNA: TGTGCCAGCAGTTTCCGACCAACCCCGGGCGCTTTCTTT
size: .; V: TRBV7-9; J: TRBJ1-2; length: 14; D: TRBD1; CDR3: CASSLSGQGDGYTF; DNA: TGTGCCAGCAGCCTCTCTGGACAGGGAGATGGCTACACCTTC
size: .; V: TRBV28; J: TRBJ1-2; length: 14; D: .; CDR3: CASTQPSVNYGYTF; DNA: TGTGCCAGCACCCAGCCTTCGGTTAACTATGGCTACACCTTC
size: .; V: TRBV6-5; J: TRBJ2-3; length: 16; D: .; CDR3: CASSYSWSASTDTQYF; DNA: TGTGCCAGCAGTTACTCTTGGTCAGCTAGCACAGATACGCAGTATTTT
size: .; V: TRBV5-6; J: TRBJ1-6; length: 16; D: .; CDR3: CASSVRGRKSNSPLHF; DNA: TGTGCCAGCAGCGTGAGAGGCCGCAAGAGTAATTCACCCCTCCACTTT
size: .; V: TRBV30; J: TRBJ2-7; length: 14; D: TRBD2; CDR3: CAWSRVAGLYEQYF; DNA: TGTGCCTGGAGTAGGGTAGCGGGATTATACGAGCAGTACTTC
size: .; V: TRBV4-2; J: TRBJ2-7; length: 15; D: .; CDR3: CASSQAGGSSYEQYF; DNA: TGTGCCAGCAGCCAAGCAGGGGGGAGCTCCTACGAGCAGTACTTC
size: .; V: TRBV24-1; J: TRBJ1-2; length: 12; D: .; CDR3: CATKGSNYGYTF; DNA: TGTGCCACCAAAGGATCTAACTATGGCTACACCTTC
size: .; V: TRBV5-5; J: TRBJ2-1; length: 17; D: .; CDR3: CASRRQFGRSSYNEQFF; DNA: TGTGCCAGCAGAAGGCAGTTCGGTCGGAGCTCCTACAATGAGCAGTTCTTC
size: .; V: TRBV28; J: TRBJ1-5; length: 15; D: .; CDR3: CASSLLGVIHQPQHF; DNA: TGTGCCAGCAGCCTACTCGGAGTAATCCATCAGCCCCAGCATTTT
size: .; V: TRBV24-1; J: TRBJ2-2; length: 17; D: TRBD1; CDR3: CATSGDEGDSSTGELFF; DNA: TGTGCCACCAGTGGGGATGAGGGGGACAGCAGCACCGGGGAGCTGTTTTTT
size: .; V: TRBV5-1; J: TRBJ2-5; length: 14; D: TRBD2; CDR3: CASSLDAGGETQYF; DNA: TGCGCCAGCAGCTTGGATGCCGGGGGGGAGACCCAGTACTTC
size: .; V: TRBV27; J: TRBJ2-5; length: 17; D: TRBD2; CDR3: CASSLLASGRTQETQYF; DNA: TGTGCCAGCAGTTTATTGGCTAGCGGGAGGACTCAAGAGACCCAGTACTTC
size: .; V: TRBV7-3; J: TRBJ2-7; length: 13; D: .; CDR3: CASSTTYEGEQYF; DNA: TGTGCCAGCAGCACCACCTACGAAGGCGAGCAGTACTTC
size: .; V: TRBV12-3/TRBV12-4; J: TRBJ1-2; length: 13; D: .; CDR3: CASSLRAGYGYTF; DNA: TGTGCCAGCAGTTTGCGCGCGGGCTATGGCTACACCTTC
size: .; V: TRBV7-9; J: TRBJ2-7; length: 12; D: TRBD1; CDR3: CASSLGTGPLHF; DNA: TGTGCCAGCAGCTTAGGGACAGGCCCCCTCCACTTC
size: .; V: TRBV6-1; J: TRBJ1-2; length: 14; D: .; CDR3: CASSEGGFNYGYTF; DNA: TGTGCCAGCAGTGAAGGCGGGTTCAACTATGGCTACACCTTC